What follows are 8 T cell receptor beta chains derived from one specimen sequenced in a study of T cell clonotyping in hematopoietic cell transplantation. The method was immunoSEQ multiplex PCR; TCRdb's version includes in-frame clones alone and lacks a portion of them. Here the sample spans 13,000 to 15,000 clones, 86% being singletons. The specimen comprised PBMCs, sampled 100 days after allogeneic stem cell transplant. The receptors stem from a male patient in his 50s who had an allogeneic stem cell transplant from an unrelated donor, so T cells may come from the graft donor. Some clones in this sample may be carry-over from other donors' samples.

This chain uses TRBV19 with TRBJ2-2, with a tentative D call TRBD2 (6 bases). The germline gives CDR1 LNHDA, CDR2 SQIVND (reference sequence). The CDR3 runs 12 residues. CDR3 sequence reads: CGGGTGTGELFF. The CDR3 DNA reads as TGTGGAGGAGGGACTGGCACCGGGGAGCTGTTTTTT.

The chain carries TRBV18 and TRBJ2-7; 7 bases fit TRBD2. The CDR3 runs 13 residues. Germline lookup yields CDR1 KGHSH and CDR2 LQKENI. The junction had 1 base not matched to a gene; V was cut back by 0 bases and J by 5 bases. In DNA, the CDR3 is TGTGCCAGCTCACCACCAGGGAGGGACGAGCAGTACTTC. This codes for CASSPPGRDEQYF.

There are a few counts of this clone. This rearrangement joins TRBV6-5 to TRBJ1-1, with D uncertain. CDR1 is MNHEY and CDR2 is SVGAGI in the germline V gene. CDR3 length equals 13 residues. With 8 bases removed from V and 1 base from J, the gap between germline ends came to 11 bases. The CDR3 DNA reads TGTGCCAGCGCCCTCGGACGGAACACTGAAGCTTTCTTT. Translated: CASALGRNTEAFF.

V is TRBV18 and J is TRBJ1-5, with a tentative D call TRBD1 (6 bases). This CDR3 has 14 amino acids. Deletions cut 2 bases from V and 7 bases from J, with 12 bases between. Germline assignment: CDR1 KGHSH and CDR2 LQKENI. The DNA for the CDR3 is TGTGCCAGCTCACCAGGGGGGGCTGGGCAGCCCCAGCATTTT. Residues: CASSPGGAGQPQHF. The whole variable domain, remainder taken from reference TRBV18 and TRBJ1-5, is NAGVMQNPRHLVRRRGQEARLRCSPMKGHSHVYWYRQLPEEGLKFMVYLQKENIIDESGMPKERFSAEFPKEGPSILRIQQVVRGDSAAYFCASSPGGAGQPQHFGDGTRLSIL.

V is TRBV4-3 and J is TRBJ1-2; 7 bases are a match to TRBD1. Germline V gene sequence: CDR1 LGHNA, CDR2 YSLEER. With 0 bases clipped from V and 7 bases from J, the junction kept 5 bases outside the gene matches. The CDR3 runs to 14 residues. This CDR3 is CASSQEGTVGGYTF. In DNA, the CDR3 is TGCGCCAGCAGCCAAGAAGGGACAGTGGGTGGCTACACCTTC.

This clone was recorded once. The CDR3 nucleotides read TGTGCCAGCAGCCTGACCCGGAATCAGCCCCAGCATTTT. Residues: CASSLTRNQPQHF. The chain employs TRBV9 and TRBJ1-5; D not certain. V was shortened by 4 bases and J by 4 bases, with 9 bases between the two germline ends. This CDR3 is built from 13 residues. Germline V gene data show CDR1 as SGDLS and CDR2 as YYNGEE.

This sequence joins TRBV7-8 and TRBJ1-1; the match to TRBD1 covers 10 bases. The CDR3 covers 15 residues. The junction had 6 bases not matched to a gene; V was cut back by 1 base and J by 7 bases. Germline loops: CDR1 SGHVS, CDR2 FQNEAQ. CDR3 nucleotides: TGTGCCAGCAGCTTAGTAGCGGACAGGGGGGATGAAGCTTTCTTT. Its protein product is CASSLVADRGDEAFF.

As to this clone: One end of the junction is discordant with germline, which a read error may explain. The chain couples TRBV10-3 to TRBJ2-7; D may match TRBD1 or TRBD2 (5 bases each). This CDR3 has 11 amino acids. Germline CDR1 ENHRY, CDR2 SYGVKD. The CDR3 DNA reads TGTGCCATCAGTCTCACAGGAGAGGAGGACTTC. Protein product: CAISLTGEEDF.